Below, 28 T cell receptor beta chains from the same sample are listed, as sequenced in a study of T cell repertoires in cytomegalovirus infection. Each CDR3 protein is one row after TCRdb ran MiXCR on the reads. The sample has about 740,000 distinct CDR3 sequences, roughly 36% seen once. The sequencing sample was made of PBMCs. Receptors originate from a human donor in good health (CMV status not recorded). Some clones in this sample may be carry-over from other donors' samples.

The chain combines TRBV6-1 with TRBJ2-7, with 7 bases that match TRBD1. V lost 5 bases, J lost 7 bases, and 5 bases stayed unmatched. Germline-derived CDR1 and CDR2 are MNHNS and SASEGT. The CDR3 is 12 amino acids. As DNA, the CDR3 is TGTGCCAGCAGTTTACAGGGGCTGGAGCAGTACTTC. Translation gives CASSLQGLEQYF.

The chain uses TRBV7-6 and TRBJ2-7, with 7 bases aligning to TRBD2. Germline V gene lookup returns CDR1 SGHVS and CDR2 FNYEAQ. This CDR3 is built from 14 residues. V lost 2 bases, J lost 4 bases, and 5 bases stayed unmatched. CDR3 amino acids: CASSLNWEGYEQYF. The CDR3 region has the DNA TGTGCCAGCAGCTTAAATTGGGAGGGGTACGAGCAGTACTTC.

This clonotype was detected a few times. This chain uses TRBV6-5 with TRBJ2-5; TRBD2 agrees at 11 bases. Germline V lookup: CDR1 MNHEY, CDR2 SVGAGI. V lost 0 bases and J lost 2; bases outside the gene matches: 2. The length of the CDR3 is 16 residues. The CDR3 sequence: CASSYSGTSGQETQYF. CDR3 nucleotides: TGTGCCAGCAGTTACTCCGGGACTAGCGGTCAAGAGACCCAGTACTTC.

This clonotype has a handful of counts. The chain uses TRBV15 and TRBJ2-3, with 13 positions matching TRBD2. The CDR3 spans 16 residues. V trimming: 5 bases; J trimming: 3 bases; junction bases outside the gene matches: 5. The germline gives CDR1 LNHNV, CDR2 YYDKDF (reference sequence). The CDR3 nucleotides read TGTGCCACCAGCGCACGACTAGCGGGGGGAACAGATACGCAGTATTTT. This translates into CATSARLAGGTDTQYF.

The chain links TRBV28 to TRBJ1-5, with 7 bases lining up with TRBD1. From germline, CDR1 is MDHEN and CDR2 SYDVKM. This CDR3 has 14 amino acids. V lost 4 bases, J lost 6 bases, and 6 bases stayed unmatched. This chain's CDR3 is CASSSRQGLQPQHF. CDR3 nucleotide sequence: TGTGCCAGCAGTTCCCGACAGGGTCTTCAGCCCCAGCATTTT.

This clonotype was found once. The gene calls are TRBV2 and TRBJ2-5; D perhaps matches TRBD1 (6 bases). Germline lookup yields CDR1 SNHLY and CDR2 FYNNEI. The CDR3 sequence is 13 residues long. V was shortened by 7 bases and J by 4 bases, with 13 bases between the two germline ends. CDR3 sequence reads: CASNRVSRETQYF. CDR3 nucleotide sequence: TGTGCCAGCAACAGGGTGTCCAGAGAGACCCAGTACTTC.

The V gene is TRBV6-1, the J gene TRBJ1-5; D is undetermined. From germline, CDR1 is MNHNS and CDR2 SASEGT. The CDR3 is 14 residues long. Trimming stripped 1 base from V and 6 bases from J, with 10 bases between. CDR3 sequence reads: CASSEVLTTQPQHF. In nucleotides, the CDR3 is TGTGCCAGCAGTGAAGTACTAACGACTCAGCCCCAGCATTTT.

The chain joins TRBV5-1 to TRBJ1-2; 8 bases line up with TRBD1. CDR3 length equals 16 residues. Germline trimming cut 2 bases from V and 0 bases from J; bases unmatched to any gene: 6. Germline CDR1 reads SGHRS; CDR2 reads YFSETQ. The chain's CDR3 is CASSLDPGQANYGYTF. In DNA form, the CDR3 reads TGCGCCAGCAGCTTAGACCCGGGACAGGCTAACTATGGCTACACCTTC.

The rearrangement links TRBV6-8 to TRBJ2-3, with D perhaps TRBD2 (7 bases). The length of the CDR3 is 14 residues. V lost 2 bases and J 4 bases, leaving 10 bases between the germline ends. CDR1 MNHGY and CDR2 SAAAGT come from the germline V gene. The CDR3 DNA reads TGTGCCAGCAGTTACGAGGGGGGGGCAGATACGCAGTATTTT. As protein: CASSYEGGADTQYF.

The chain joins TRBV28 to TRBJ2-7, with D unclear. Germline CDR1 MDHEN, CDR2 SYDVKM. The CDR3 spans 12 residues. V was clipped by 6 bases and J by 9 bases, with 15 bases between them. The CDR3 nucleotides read TGTGCCAGCAGGGAAAAAGCGACGGGGCAGTACTTC. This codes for CASREKATGQYF.

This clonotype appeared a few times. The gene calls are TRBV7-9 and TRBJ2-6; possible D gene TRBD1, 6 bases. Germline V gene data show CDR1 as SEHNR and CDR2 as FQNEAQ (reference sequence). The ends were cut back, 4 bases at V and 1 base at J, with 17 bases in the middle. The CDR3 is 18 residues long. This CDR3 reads CASSSARDTGSGANVLTF. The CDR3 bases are TGTGCCAGCAGCTCCGCCCGGGACACGGGATCTGGGGCCAACGTCCTGACTTTC.

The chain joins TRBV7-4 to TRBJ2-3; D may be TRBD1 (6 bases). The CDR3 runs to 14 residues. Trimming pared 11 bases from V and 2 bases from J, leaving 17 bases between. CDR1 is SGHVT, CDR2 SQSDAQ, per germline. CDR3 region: CAGGSGQNTDTQYF. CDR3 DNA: TGTGCCGGTGGGAGCGGACAGAACACAGATACGCAGTATTTT.

CDR3 sequence (DNA): TGTGCCAGCATACGGGAGAACACTGAAGCTTTCTTT. Translated: CASIRENTEAFF. The chain joins TRBV2 to TRBJ1-1; unclear D gene. The CDR3 extends over 12 amino acids. Trimming removed 7 bases from V and 1 base from J, with 7 bases in between. Germline CDR1 SNHLY, CDR2 FYNNEI.

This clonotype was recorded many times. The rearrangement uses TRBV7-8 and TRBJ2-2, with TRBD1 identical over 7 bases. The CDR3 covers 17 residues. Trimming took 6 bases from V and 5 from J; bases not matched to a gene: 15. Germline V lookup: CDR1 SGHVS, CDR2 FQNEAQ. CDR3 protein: CASRLARGQLFTGELFF. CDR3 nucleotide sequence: TGTGCCAGCAGGCTCGCCAGGGGACAGTTGTTTACCGGGGAGCTGTTTTTT.

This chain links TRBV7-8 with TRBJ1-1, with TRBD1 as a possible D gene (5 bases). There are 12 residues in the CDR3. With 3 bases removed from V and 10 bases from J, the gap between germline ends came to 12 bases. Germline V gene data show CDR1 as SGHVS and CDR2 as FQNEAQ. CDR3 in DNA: TGTGCCAGCAGCTTCCTTGGGGCCTCAGCTTTCTTT. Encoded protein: CASSFLGASAFF.

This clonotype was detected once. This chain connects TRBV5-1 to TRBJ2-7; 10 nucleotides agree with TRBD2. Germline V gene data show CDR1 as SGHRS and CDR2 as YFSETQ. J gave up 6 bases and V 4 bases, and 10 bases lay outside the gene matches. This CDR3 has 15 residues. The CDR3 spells CASSIGAGGVGEQYF. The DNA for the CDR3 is TGCGCCAGCAGCATAGGAGCGGGAGGGGTTGGCGAGCAGTACTTC.

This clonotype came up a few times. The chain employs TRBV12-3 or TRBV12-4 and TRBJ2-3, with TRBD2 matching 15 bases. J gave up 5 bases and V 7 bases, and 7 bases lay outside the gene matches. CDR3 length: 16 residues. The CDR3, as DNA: TGTGCCAGCACCCCAGGACTAGCGGGAGGGCTAGATACGCAGTATTTT. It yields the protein CASTPGLAGGLDTQYF.

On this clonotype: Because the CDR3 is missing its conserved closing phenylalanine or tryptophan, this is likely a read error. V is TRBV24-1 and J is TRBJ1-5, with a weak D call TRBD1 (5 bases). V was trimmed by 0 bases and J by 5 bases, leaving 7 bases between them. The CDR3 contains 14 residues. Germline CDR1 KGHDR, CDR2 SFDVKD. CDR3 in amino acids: CATSDLDSDQPQHL. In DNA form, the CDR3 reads TGTGCCACCAGTGATTTGGACAGCGATCAGCCCCAGCATTTG.

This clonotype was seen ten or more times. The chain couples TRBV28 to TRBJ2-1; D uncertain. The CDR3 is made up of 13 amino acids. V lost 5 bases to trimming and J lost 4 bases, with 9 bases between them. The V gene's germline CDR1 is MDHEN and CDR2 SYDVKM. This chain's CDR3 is CASSRTEYNEQFF. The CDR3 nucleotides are TGTGCCAGCAGTCGAACAGAGTACAATGAGCAGTTCTTC.

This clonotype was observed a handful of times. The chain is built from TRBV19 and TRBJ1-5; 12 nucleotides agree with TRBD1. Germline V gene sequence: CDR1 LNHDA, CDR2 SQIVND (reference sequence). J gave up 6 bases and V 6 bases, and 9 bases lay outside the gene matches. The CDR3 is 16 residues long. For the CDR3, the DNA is TGTGCCAGTAGCCTTTACCGGGACAGGGGGCTTCAGCCCCAGCATTTT. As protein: CASSLYRDRGLQPQHF.

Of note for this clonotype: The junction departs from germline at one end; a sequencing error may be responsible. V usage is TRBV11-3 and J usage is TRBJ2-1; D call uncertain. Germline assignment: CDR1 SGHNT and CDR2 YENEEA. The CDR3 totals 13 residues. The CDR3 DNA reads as TGTGCTAGCAGCTTAAATCGGGACAATGAGCAGTTCTTC. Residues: CASSLNRDNEQFF.

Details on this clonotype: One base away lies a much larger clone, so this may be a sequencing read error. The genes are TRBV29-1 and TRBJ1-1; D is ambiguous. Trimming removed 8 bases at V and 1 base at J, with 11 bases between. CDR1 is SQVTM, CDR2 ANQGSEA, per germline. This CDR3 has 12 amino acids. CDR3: CSFGVENTEAFF. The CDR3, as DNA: TGCAGCTTTGGGGTTGAGAACACTGAAGCTTTCTTT.

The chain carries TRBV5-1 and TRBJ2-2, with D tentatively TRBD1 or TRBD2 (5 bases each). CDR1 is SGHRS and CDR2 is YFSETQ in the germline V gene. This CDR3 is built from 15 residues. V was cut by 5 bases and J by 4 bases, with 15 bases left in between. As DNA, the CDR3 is TGCGCCAGCAGTCCCGGGACCCCTGCCACCGGGGAGCTGTTTTTT. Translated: CASSPGTPATGELFF.

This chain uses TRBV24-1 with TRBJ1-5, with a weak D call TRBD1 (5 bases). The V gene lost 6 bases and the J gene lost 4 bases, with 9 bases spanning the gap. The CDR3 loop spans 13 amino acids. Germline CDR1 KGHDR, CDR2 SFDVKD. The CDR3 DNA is TGTGCCACCAGTATGGGGGGGAATCAGCCCCAGCATTTT. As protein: CATSMGGNQPQHF.

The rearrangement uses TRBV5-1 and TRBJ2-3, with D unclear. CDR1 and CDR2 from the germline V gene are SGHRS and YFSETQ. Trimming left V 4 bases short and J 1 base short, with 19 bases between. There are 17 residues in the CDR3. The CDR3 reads CASSRRTRAAGTDTQYF. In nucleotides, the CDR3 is TGCGCCAGCAGCCGCCGGACCCGAGCCGCCGGCACAGATACGCAGTATTTT.

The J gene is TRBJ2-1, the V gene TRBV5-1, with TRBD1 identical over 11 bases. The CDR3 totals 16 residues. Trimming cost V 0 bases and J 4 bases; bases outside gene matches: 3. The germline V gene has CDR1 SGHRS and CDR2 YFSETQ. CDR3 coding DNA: TGCGCCAGCAGCTTGGCCGGGACAGGGGGTTACAATGAGCAGTTCTTC. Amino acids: CASSLAGTGGYNEQFF. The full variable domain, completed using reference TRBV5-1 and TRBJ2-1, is KAGVTQTPRYLIKTRGQQVTLSCSPISGHRSVSWYQQTPGQGLQFLFEYFSETQRNKGNFPGRFSGRQFSNSRSEMNVSTLELGDSALYLCASSLAGTGGYNEQFFGPGTRLTVL.

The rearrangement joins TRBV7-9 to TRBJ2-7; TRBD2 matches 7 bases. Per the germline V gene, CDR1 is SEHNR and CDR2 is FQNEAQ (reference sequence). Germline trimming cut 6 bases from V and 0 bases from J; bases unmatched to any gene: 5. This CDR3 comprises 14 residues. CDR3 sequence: CASRYSGGSYEQYF. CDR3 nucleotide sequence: TGTGCCAGCAGATATTCGGGAGGCTCCTACGAGCAGTACTTC.

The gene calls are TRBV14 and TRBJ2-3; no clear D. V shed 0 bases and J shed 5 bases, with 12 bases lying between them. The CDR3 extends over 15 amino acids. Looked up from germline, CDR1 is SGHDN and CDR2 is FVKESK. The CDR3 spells CASSQDGSVGDTQYF. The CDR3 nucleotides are TGTGCCAGCAGCCAAGATGGTTCGGTCGGAGATACGCAGTATTTT.